This TCR beta chain was sequenced during a study of blood T cell repertoires in COVID-19. Study-wide context: The samples span acute and convalescent COVID-19 from the United States, Italy and Spain.

How the authors handled the data: It was from reference gene primer amplification that nucleated cell counts were estimated. Repertoires were generated with immunoSEQ multiplex PCR, while TCRdb's copy carries only in-frame clones and drops some. From that table come the V and J calls and clone size; the DNA was used to work out D and trimming. This table has roughly 500,000 clones, about 88% appearing once. Recruitment covered about 25 US areas and drew participants whose ages spanned about 18 to 90 years. Assignment of participants to cohorts was predicated upon participant-reported clinical history. The CDR3 has 14 amino acids. The V gene lost 3 bases and the J gene lost 3 bases, with 8 bases spanning the gap. Germline assignment: CDR1 KGHSH and CDR2 LQKENI.

The receptor's source is a woman between 55 and 75 years old who had recovered from COVID-19. Sequenced: PBMCs or T cells enriched from blood (not recorded which). This chain links TRBV18 with TRBJ2-2; tentative D call: TRBD2 (5 bases). For the CDR3, the DNA is TGTGCCAGCTCACCCTGGACTGACACCGGGGAGCTGTTTTTT. As protein: CASSPWTDTGELFF.